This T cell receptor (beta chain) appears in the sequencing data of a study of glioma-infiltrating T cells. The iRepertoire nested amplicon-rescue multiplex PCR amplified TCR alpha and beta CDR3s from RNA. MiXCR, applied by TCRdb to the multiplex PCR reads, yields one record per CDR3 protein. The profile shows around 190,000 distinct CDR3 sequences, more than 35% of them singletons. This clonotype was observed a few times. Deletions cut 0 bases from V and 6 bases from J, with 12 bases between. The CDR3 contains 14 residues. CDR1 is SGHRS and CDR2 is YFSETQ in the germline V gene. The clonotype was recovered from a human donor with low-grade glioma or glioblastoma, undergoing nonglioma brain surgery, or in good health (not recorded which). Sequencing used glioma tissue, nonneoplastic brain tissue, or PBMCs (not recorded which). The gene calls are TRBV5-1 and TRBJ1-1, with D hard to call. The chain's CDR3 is CASSLEPQPAEAFF. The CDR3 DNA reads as TGCGCCAGCAGCTTGGAGCCTCAGCCCGCTGAAGCTTTCTTT.